These T cell receptor beta chains were read from a single sample in a study of blood T cell repertoires in COVID-19. Here immunoSEQ multiplex PCR was the method, and the copy in TCRdb shows in-frame clones only, minus some. The sample lists tens of thousands of clones, about 88% seen once, with roughly 18% in the top ten. The source material was peripheral blood. These receptors all stem from a man aged 50-60 years in a cohort sampled during active COVID-19. Each CDR3 is given with its conserved first and last residue. A D gene is named only where the DNA matches it firmly. Clone size is shown for a subset of rows, as once, few, many or a class of expanded clone.

TRBV18	-	TRBJ1-1	-	CASSPDTGRTEAFF	TGTGCCAGCTCACCGGATACAGGGAGAACTGAAGCTTTCTTT
TRBV30	-	TRBJ2-3	-	CAWSVGVGKDTQYF	TGTGCCTGGAGTGTAGGGGTAGGAAAAGATACGCAGTATTTT
TRBV28	-	TRBJ2-1	TRBD2	CASRPGLAGGPTYNEQFF	TGTGCCAGCAGACCGGGACTAGCGGGAGGTCCCACCTACAATGAGCAGTTCTTC
TRBV12-5	-	TRBJ1-1	-	CASGPNMNTEAFF	TGTGCTAGTGGTCCAAACATGAACACTGAAGCTTTCTTT
TRBV7-6	-	TRBJ2-1	-	CASSPNSWDSSNEQFF	TGTGCCAGCAGCCCGAATAGCTGGGACTCCAGCAATGAGCAGTTCTTC
TRBV2	-	TRBJ1-5	-	CASKLGQRYNQPQHF	TGTGCCAGCAAATTAGGACAGCGATACAATCAGCCCCAGCATTTT
TRBV4-1	-	TRBJ2-3	-	CASTQTAVSTDTQYF	TGCGCCAGCACCCAAACAGCGGTCAGCACAGATACGCAGTATTTT
TRBV9	-	TRBJ1-2	TRBD1	CASSVLGTELYGYTF	TGTGCCAGCAGCGTTCTGGGGACAGAGCTGTATGGCTACACCTTC
TRBV12-3/TRBV12-4	once	TRBJ1-2	TRBD1	CASRQDRAFGYTF	TGTGCCAGCAGGCAGGACAGGGCCTTTGGCTACACCTTC
TRBV7-9	-	TRBJ2-6	-	CASSPTGNGANVLTF	TGTGCCAGCAGCCCAACAGGGAATGGGGCCAACGTCCTGACTTTC
TRBV1	-	TRBJ1-5	-	CTSSRVNRGYSNQPQHF	TGCACCAGCAGCCGTGTGAACCGGGGGTATAGCAATCAGCCCCAGCATTTT
TRBV10-1	-	TRBJ2-3	TRBD1	CASSERTGGMDTQYF	TGCGCCAGCAGTGAGCGTACAGGGGGCATGGATACGCAGTATTTT
TRBV19	-	TRBJ2-7	-	CASSISSGSEQYF	TGTGCCAGTAGTATTAGCTCGGGGTCCGAGCAGTACTTC
TRBV29-1	-	TRBJ1-2	-	CSVEAWRGGRYGYTF	TGCAGCGTTGAAGCGTGGAGGGGGGGCCGTTATGGCTACACCTTC
TRBV7-3	-	TRBJ2-2	-	CASSFPGNTGELFF	TGTGCCAGCAGCTTTCCGGGGAACACCGGGGAGCTGTTTTTT
TRBV5-1	-	TRBJ2-2	-	CASRTFGVGELFF	TGCGCCAGCAGAACGTTCGGGGTCGGGGAGCTGTTTTTT
TRBV6-4	-	TRBJ2-3	-	CASSDSEGGTDTQYF	TGTGCCAGCAGTGACTCGGAGGGCGGCACAGATACGCAGTATTTT
TRBV18	-	TRBJ2-1	TRBD2	CASSPGLAGVSNEQFF	TGTGCCAGCTCACCGGGACTAGCGGGAGTGTCCAATGAGCAGTTCTTC
TRBV9	-	TRBJ2-3	-	CASSALLDTQYF	TGTGCCAGCAGCGCCTTATTAGATACGCAGTATTTT
TRBV11-2	-	TRBJ2-2	TRBD2	CASSLLAGGRNTGELFF	TGTGCCAGCAGCTTACTAGCGGGGGGGCGGAACACCGGGGAGCTGTTTTTT
TRBV7-6	-	TRBJ1-3	-	CASSLDPLGEEGNTIYF	TGTGCCAGCAGCTTAGATCCGCTAGGGGAGGAAGGAAACACCATATATTTT
TRBV6-2/TRBV6-3	-	TRBJ2-3	-	CASSTLIFTDTQYF	TGTGCCAGCAGTACACTAATATTCACAGATACGCAGTATTTT
TRBV24-1	few	TRBJ2-3	-	CATTAPDSGTQYF	TGTGCCACCACGGCGCCGGACAGTGGGACGCAGTATTTT
TRBV30	-	TRBJ1-1	TRBD1	CAWIAGGTEAFF	TGTGCCTGGATTGCAGGGGGCACTGAAGCTTTCTTT
TRBV11-2	once	TRBJ2-1	TRBD1	CASSQGQAEYNEQFF	TGTGCCAGCAGCCAAGGACAGGCGGAATACAATGAGCAGTTCTTC
TRBV7-8	-	TRBJ2-2	TRBD2	CASSLVGREGPGELFF	TGTGCCAGCAGCTTGGTGGGACGGGAGGGCCCCGGGGAGCTGTTTTTT
TRBV2	-	TRBJ1-2	TRBD1	CASTDQGRGLPYGYTF	TGTGCCAGCACCGATCAAGGCAGGGGGCTGCCCTATGGCTACACCTTC
TRBV6-5	few	TRBJ2-1	-	CASSIGLVGYNEQFF	TGTGCCAGCAGCATCGGGTTGGTTGGTTACAATGAGCAGTTCTTC
TRBV6-6	-	TRBJ2-1	TRBD2	CASSYGWRGWFF	TGTGCCAGCAGTTACGGGTGGCGGGGGTGGTTCTTC
TRBV4-2	-	TRBJ2-3	TRBD2	CASSQQRESGADTQYF	TGTGCCAGCAGCCAACAGCGGGAGTCGGGGGCAGATACGCAGTATTTT
TRBV7-2	-	TRBJ2-7	TRBD2	CASSLVSHGGEGQYF	TGTGCCAGCAGCTTGGTCTCCCACGGGGGGGAAGGGCAGTACTTC
TRBV7-8	large	TRBJ1-3	-	CASSLGQGTGNTIYF	TGTGCCAGCAGCTTAGGTCAGGGGACTGGAAACACCATATATTTT
TRBV5-1	-	TRBJ2-7	TRBD1	CASSAGTDYEQYF	TGCGCCAGCAGCGCCGGGACAGACTACGAGCAGTACTTC
TRBV7-6	-	TRBJ2-3	-	CASSPITGGDTQYF	TGTGCCAGCAGCCCGATCACGGGTGGGGATACGCAGTATTTT
TRBV6-5	once	TRBJ2-1	-	CASTEIGGSYNEQFF	TGTGCCAGCACCGAGATCGGGGGCTCCTACAATGAGCAGTTCTTC